The rows below give T cell receptor beta chains drawn from one sample of a study of OX40 agonist ivuxolimab in advanced cancers. Profiled with immunoSEQ multiplex PCR; TCRdb holds only in-frame clones, not every one. The sample lists 70,000 or so clones, about 88% seen once, with roughly 8% in the top ten. Specimen: CD4+ or CD8+ T cells sorted from blood, collected in a trial of the OX40 agonist ivuxolimab. The receptors were sampled from an adult with an advanced solid tumor such as melanoma, head and neck, liver or kidney cancer. The CDR3 runs from the conserved cysteine through the conserved F or W. The D gene is left open where the match is weak. Expanded clones get a size class; other rows say once, few or many, or leave the size out.

clone_size	j_call	d_call	v_call	cdr3_aa	cdr3_nt
once	TRBJ1-1	NA	TRBV18	CASSPRQTDKGEAFF	TGTGCCAGCTCACCCAGACAGACAGACAAGGGTGAAGCTTTCTTT
once	TRBJ1-2	NA	TRBV28	CASSLFSGQGGYTF	TGTGCCAGCAGTTTATTTTCAGGGCAGGGTGGCTACACCTTC
NA	TRBJ1-4	NA	TRBV30	CAWSFGGTNEKLFF	TGTGCCTGGAGTTTTGGGGGAACTAATGAAAAACTGTTTTTT
NA	TRBJ2-1	TRBD2	TRBV11-2	CASSLRGVSSGGPDEQFF	TGTGCCAGCAGCTTACGGGGAGTCAGTAGCGGGGGCCCCGATGAGCAGTTCTTC
NA	TRBJ1-1	TRBD1	TRBV28	CASLGQGEAFF	TGTGCCAGCCTCGGACAGGGTGAAGCTTTCTTT
NA	TRBJ2-2	TRBD2	TRBV5-1	CASSPARLAIGELFF	TGCGCCAGCAGCCCCGCGAGACTAGCTATCGGGGAGCTGTTTTTT
once	TRBJ1-2	TRBD1	TRBV7-2	CASSLVTGQGYGYTF	TGTGCCAGCAGCTTAGTAACGGGACAGGGTTACGGCTACACCTTC
NA	TRBJ2-7	NA	TRBV28	CASSLVQLTAYEQYF	TGTGCCAGCAGTTTGGTACAGCTGACCGCCTACGAGCAGTACTTC
NA	TRBJ2-7	NA	TRBV6-1	CASSLQGNEQYF	TGTGCCAGCAGCCTACAGGGAAACGAGCAGTACTTC
NA	TRBJ1-2	NA	TRBV6-1	CASSDLDWGGAGYTF	TGTGCCAGCAGTGATTTGGATTGGGGGGGCGCGGGCTACACCTTC
NA	TRBJ2-3	TRBD2	TRBV6-4	CASSRRGVDTQYF	TGTGCCAGCAGCCGGCGGGGGGTCGATACGCAGTATTTT
NA	TRBJ2-2	NA	TRBV29-1	CSVGGTGELFF	TGCAGCGTTGGCGGTACCGGGGAGCTGTTTTTT
NA	TRBJ2-2	TRBD2	TRBV27	CASIGLDGNTGELFF	TGTGCCAGCATAGGACTAGATGGGAACACCGGGGAGCTGTTTTTT
few	TRBJ2-5	NA	TRBV7-7	CASSLSRGKQETQYF	TGTGCCAGCAGCTTATCAAGGGGTAAACAAGAGACCCAGTACTTC
NA	TRBJ2-1	NA	TRBV30	CAWMPGYYNEQFF	TGTGCCTGGATGCCTGGGTACTACAATGAGCAGTTCTTC
once	TRBJ1-1	TRBD1	TRBV2	CASSRTGGFEAFF	TGTGCCAGCTCCCGGACAGGGGGCTTTGAAGCTTTCTTT
NA	TRBJ1-1	NA	TRBV19	CASSMNREANLEAFF	TGTGCCAGTAGTATGAACAGGGAAGCCAACCTTGAAGCTTTCTTT
once	TRBJ1-1	NA	TRBV19	CASRHATVMNTEAFF	TGTGCCAGTCGCCACGCGACTGTGATGAACACTGAAGCTTTCTTT
NA	TRBJ2-3	NA	TRBV5-5	CASSNTGGRADTQYF	TGTGCCAGCAGCAATACAGGGGGGAGGGCAGATACGCAGTATTTT
NA	TRBJ2-3	NA	TRBV7-9	CASENTDTQYF	TGTGCCAGCGAAAACACAGATACGCAGTATTTT
NA	TRBJ1-2	TRBD1	TRBV7-9	CASSLAGGQIYGYTF	TGTGCCAGCAGCTTAGCTGGGGGACAGATCTATGGCTACACCTTC
NA	TRBJ2-5	TRBD2	TRBV5-8	CASSLGLTAGVETQYF	TGTGCCAGCAGCTTGGGCCTTACGGCGGGAGTGGAGACCCAGTACTTC
NA	TRBJ2-5	NA	TRBV2	CASNRVETQYF	TGTGCCAGCAACAGGGTGGAGACCCAGTACTTC
NA	TRBJ2-2	TRBD1	TRBV7-3	CASSLGQGGSAGELFF	TGTGCCAGCAGCTTAGGACAGGGTGGGAGCGCCGGGGAGCTGTTTTTT
many	TRBJ2-3	TRBD2	TRBV5-4	CASSLAGLDTQYF	TGTGCCAGCAGTCTAGCGGGACTAGATACGCAGTATTTT
NA	TRBJ2-6	NA	TRBV9	CASKQSRANVLTF	TGTGCCAGCAAACAAAGTCGGGCCAACGTCCTGACTTTC
NA	TRBJ1-1	NA	TRBV11-3	CASSGSGLSEAFF	TGTGCCAGCAGTGGTTCGGGGCTCTCTGAAGCTTTCTTT
few	TRBJ2-3	NA	TRBV5-6	CASSPLLSTDTQYF	TGTGCCAGTAGCCCCCTACTTAGCACAGATACGCAGTATTTT
NA	TRBJ2-5	TRBD1	TRBV7-2	CASSLGGTGEETQYF	TGTGCCAGCAGCTTAGGAGGGACAGGGGAAGAGACCCAGTACTTC
few	TRBJ1-1	NA	TRBV10-3	CAISAARDTEAFF	TGTGCCATCAGTGCAGCACGCGACACTGAAGCTTTCTTT
few	TRBJ1-5	TRBD1	TRBV7-2	CASSLTGTGGPQPQHF	TGTGCCAGCAGCTTGACCGGGACAGGGGGCCCTCAGCCCCAGCATTTT
NA	TRBJ1-1	NA	TRBV7-3	CASSRGGVQNTEAFF	TGTGCCAGCAGCCGGGGGGGCGTTCAGAACACTGAAGCTTTCTTT
NA	TRBJ2-1	NA	TRBV28	CASSLVNENNEQFF	TGTGCCAGCAGTTTGGTAAACGAGAACAATGAGCAGTTCTTC
NA	TRBJ2-1	TRBD2	TRBV5-4	CASTPAGGPNEQFF	TGTGCCAGCACCCCGGCGGGAGGGCCCAATGAGCAGTTCTTC
NA	TRBJ2-4	NA	TRBV4-3	CASSQDRGTLQYF	TGCGCCAGCAGCCAAGATAGAGGGACCCTTCAGTACTTC
NA	TRBJ2-1	NA	TRBV5-1	CASSSHNEQFF	TGCGCCAGCAGCTCCCACAATGAGCAGTTCTTC
NA	TRBJ2-1	NA	TRBV6-6	CASRVSNEQFF	TGTGCCAGCAGAGTTTCCAATGAGCAGTTCTTC
NA	TRBJ1-2	TRBD1	TRBV6-5	CASSYIVGQGGIGYTF	TGTGCCAGCAGTTACATCGTGGGACAGGGGGGGATCGGCTACACCTTC